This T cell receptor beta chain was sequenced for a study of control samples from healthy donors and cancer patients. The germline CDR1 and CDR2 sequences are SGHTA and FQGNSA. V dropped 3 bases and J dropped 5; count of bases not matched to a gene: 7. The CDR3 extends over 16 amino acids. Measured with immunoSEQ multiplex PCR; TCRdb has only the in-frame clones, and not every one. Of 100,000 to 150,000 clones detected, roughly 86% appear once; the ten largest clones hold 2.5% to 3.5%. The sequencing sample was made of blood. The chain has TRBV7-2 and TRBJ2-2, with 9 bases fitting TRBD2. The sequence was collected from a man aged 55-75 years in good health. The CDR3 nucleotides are TGTGCCAGCAGCTTCCCCCCAGCGGGGGGAACCGGGGAGCTGTTTTTT. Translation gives CASSFPPAGGTGELFF.